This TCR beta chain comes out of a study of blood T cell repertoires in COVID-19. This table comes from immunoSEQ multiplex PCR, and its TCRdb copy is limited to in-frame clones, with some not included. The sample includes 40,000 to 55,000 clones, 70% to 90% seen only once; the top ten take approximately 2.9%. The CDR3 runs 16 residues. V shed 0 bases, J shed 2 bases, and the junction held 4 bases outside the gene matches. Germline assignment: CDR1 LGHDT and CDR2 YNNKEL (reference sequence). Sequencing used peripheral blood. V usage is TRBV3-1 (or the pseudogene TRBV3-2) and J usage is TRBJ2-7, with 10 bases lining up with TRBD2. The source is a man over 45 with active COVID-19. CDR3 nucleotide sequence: TGTGCCAGCAGCCAAGATTCGAGCGGGGGGGCCTACGAGCAGTACTTC. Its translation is CASSQDSSGGAYEQYF.